The clone carrying this T cell receptor (beta chain) was counted between two and nine times. As yet, its antigen is unknown. This entry is derived from a study of CD8 T cells in ankylosing spondylitis. TCRdb fed the 5' RACE reads into MiXCR, producing one record per CDR3 protein. The data hold 700,000 or so distinct CDR3 sequences, with around 20% observed a single time. Study-wide results and limits: As for the disease-linked clones, they showed a CD8+ phenotype and occurred at relatively low frequencies in peripheral blood. A motif of fewer than ten highly homologous TCR beta variants was seen as apparently characteristic of ankylosing spondylitis blood.

Trimming removed 7 bases from V and 6 bases from J, with 18 bases in between. This CDR3 is built from 14 residues. This receptor was taken from a male donor with ankylosing spondylitis. The sequencing sample was made of blood, either unsorted or a sorted T cell fraction (not recorded which). V gene TRBV12-3 or TRBV12-4 combines with J gene TRBJ2-5; D remains unclear. In DNA, the CDR3 is TGTGCCAGCATTAAAGACCTTAGAGGAAAGACCCAGTACTTC. Protein sequence: CASIKDLRGKTQYF.